This T cell receptor (beta chain) is from a study of spatial heterogeneity in lung cancer. Whole-study context: The mean occurrence of each unique TCR and UMI combination in raw reads exceeded eight. Study-wide points: Detection of ubiquitous tumor TCRs in blood was higher at resection than follow-up.

TCRdb re-called the 5' RACE reads through MiXCR, storing one row per CDR3 protein. The sample lists tens of thousands of distinct CDR3 sequences, roughly 13% occurring once. Per germline, CDR1 MNHEY and CDR2 SVGAGI. The CDR3 consists of 13 residues. Trimming pared 7 bases from V and 2 bases from J, leaving 12 bases between. This clonotype was counted many times. The antigen is not known. The time point here: sample taken at primary tumor resection. There were around 72 donors, all of them untreated patients with early-stage non-small cell lung cancer. Unsorted whole RNA samples from tumor, nontumor lung or frozen PBMC were sequenced.

The rearrangement uses TRBV6-5 and TRBJ2-7; D is perhaps TRBD2 (6 bases). This TCR was sampled from a male donor with early-stage non-small cell lung cancer. The source was PBMCs, collected at surgery. CDR3 DNA: TGTGCCAGCACCAAGGGACTGACCTACGAGCAGTACTTC. This encodes CASTKGLTYEQYF.